The 23 T cell receptor beta chains below all came from one sample that was sequenced in a study of blood T cells in healthy people across ages. Together with a sample-barcoded 5' primer, a J-beta primer mix was included in a second PCR lasting about 7 to 12 cycles. Using its own MiXCR run on the 5' RACE reads, TCRdb lists one record per CDR3 protein. This sample yields hundreds of thousands of distinct CDR3 sequences, of which 24% are seen a single time; roughly 9% belongs to the top ten. These data also featured in a second study, about T cells of mothers and their children.

Sequences were obtained from blood. Source of these receptors: a boy between 10 and 17 years old in good health.

This clonotype was seen more than once but under ten times. CDR3 sequence (DNA): TGTGCCAGCAGCCAAGAGCGGGCAGGGATGACAGATACGCAGTATTTT. The encoded protein is CASSQERAGMTDTQYF. The chain carries TRBV3-1 and TRBJ2-3, with D perhaps assigned TRBD1 or TRBD2 (5 bases each). Germline V gene lookup returns CDR1 LGHDT and CDR2 YNNKEL (reference sequence). CDR3 size: 16 residues. The V end lost 0 bases, the J end lost 3 bases, and 13 bases lay between the germline ends.

This clonotype was found a few times. V gene TRBV15 combines with J gene TRBJ1-1; 8 bases are shared with TRBD1. The CDR3 covers 15 residues. Germline V gene lookup returns CDR1 LNHNV and CDR2 YYDKDF (reference sequence). V lost 2 bases to trimming and J lost 1 base; unmatched junction nucleotides: 3. The CDR3 protein is CATSRPTGANTEAFF. Written as DNA, the CDR3 is TGTGCCACCAGCAGACCGACAGGGGCGAACACTGAAGCTTTCTTT.

The chain recombines TRBV28 with TRBJ2-2; possible D gene TRBD2, 6 bases. Germline lookup yields CDR1 MDHEN and CDR2 SYDVKM. The V and J ends lost 5 bases and 1 base respectively, with 11 bases between them. This CDR3 is 15 amino acids long. CDR3 amino acids: CASSPGRVNTGELFF. In DNA form, the CDR3 reads TGTGCCAGCAGTCCCGGGAGAGTGAACACCGGGGAGCTGTTTTTT.

This clonotype was found a few times. The genes are TRBV6-5 and TRBJ2-5; D is unresolved. Germline CDR1 MNHEY, CDR2 SVGAGI. The CDR3 is 13 amino acids. Trimming took 6 bases from V and 3 from J, leaving 11 bases between them. CDR3 in DNA: TGTGCCAGCAGCTCCGACCAAGAAGAGACCCAGTACTTC. The encoded protein is CASSSDQEETQYF.

This chain joins TRBV7-9 and TRBJ2-4; D might be TRBD1 (6 bases). V lost 5 bases to trimming and J lost 0 bases, with 14 bases between them. CDR1 and CDR2 from the germline V gene are SEHNR and FQNEAQ (reference sequence). The CDR3 loop spans 16 amino acids. For the CDR3, the DNA is TGTGCCAGCAGCCCCCGGACAGCGCTAGCCAAAAACATTCAGTACTTC. It is translated as CASSPRTALAKNIQYF. Full variable domain (remainder filled in from reference TRBV7-9 and TRBJ2-4): DTGVSQNPRHKITKRGQNVTFRCDPISEHNRLYWYRQTLGQGPEFLTYFQNEAQLEKSRLLSDRFSAERPKGSFSTLEIQRTEQGDSAMYLCASSPRTALAKNIQYFGAGTRLSVL.

The rearrangement uses TRBV19 and TRBJ2-1; TRBD2 matches 7 bases. CDR1 is LNHDA and CDR2 is SQIVND in the germline V gene (reference sequence). V lost 1 base, J lost 12 bases, and 0 bases stayed unmatched. CDR3 length: 11 residues. The CDR3 coding sequence is TGTGCCAGTAGTATAGCGGGAGGGCAGTTCTTC. It yields the protein CASSIAGGQFF.

In this sample, this clonotype turned up a few times. An end of the junction does not agree with germline; a read error may underlie this. J is TRBJ2-1 and V is TRBV24-1; 7 bases agree with TRBD1. Germline V gives CDR1 KGHDR, CDR2 SFDVKD. The CDR3 loop spans 20 amino acids. The DNA for the CDR3 is TGTGCCACCAGTGCAAGGGGCAGGGGGAATTTTTTGAGCTCCTACAGTGAGCAGTTCTTC. Translating gives CATSARGRGNFLSSYSEQFF.

This clonotype was counted only a few times. This chain connects TRBV18 to TRBJ2-7; 8 nucleotides line up with TRBD1. V was clipped by 6 bases and J by 0 bases; unmatched bases: 7. CDR3 length: 15 amino acids. In germline, CDR1 is KGHSH, CDR2 LQKENI. The CDR3 spells CASSDTGGFSYEQYF. The CDR3 DNA reads as TGTGCCAGCTCGGATACAGGGGGTTTCTCCTACGAGCAGTACTTC.

The genes are TRBV27 and TRBJ2-7, with 14 bases identical to TRBD2. Germline V gene sequence: CDR1 MNHEY, CDR2 SMNVEV (reference sequence). The CDR3 covers 15 residues. V dropped 5 bases and J dropped 6; count of bases not matched to a gene: 6. CDR3 coding DNA: TGTGCCAGCAGTCCGGGGACTAGCGGGAGAGGCGAGCAGTACTTC. Translating gives CASSPGTSGRGEQYF.

The chain combines TRBV5-5 with TRBJ2-5, with a possible D match to TRBD1 (6 bases). Germline loops: CDR1 SGHKS, CDR2 YYEKEE (reference sequence). CDR3 length equals 15 residues. With 4 bases removed from V and 2 bases from J, the gap between germline ends came to 15 bases. CDR3 in amino acids: CASSMTSGTQETQYF. DNA for the CDR3: TGTGCCAGCAGCATGACCTCCGGGACACAAGAGACCCAGTACTTC.

The rearrangement uses TRBV5-1 and TRBJ1-5; D is unclear. The CDR3 has 16 amino acids. Germline CDR1 is SGHRS and CDR2 is YFSETQ. V lost 1 base, J lost 0 bases, and 11 bases lay in between. CDR3: CASSLSGSYSNQPQHF. CDR3 in DNA: TGCGCCAGCAGCTTGTCGGGCAGCTATAGCAATCAGCCCCAGCATTTT.

There are a few counts of this clonotype. This chain connects TRBV12-3 or TRBV12-4 to TRBJ2-5; 12 nucleotides match TRBD1. Trimming removed 5 bases from V and 5 bases from J; junction bases left unmatched: 6. CDR3 size: 15 residues. CDR3 bases: TGTGCCAGCAGTATAGGGACAGGGGGCGCGGAGACCCAGTACTTC. Translated, it gives CASSIGTGGAETQYF.

The rearrangement joins TRBV19 to TRBJ2-1; 7 positions match TRBD2. Germline V lookup: CDR1 LNHDA, CDR2 SQIVND (reference sequence). This CDR3 has 15 residues. Germline trimming cut 5 bases from V and 1 base from J; bases unmatched to any gene: 5. For the CDR3, the DNA is TGTGCCAGTAGTGCTAGCGGTTTATCCTACAATGAGCAGTTCTTC. Translating it yields CASSASGLSYNEQFF.

This clonotype was seen a few times. V usage is TRBV11-2 and J usage is TRBJ2-1; TRBD2 agrees at 10 bases. This CDR3 is built from 16 residues. V lost 9 bases to trimming and J lost 5 bases; unmatched junction nucleotides: 13. CDR1 is SGHAT and CDR2 is FQNNGV in the germline V gene. The CDR3 reads CASRELAGARDNEQFF. DNA of the CDR3: TGTGCCAGTAGGGAGCTAGCGGGGGCCAGGGACAATGAGCAGTTCTTC. The full variable domain, its missing parts supplied by reference TRBV11-2 and TRBJ2-1, is EAGVAQSPRYKIIEKRQSVAFWCNPISGHATLYWYQQILGQGPKLLIQFQNNGVVDDSQLPKDRFSAERLKGVDSTLKIQPAKLEDSAVYLCASRELAGARDNEQFFGPGTRLTVL.

This clonotype was seen a handful of times. The V gene is TRBV28, the J gene TRBJ2-6; 7 nucleotides agree with TRBD1. With V trimmed by 5 bases and J by 3 bases, 4 bases remained unmatched. The CDR3 has 15 residues. Looked up from germline, CDR1 is MDHEN and CDR2 is SYDVKM. In DNA form, the CDR3 reads TGTGCCAGCAGTCCTACAGGGGTTGGGGCCAACGTCCTGACTTTC. Protein: CASSPTGVGANVLTF.

This clonotype was observed many times. This sequence joins TRBV4-3 and TRBJ2-6; D is possibly TRBD2 (5 bases). Trimming took 3 bases from V and 2 from J, leaving 8 bases between them. The germline V gene has CDR1 LGHNA and CDR2 YSLEER. The CDR3 covers 15 residues. CDR3: CASSHGVTGANVLTF. CDR3 coding DNA: TGCGCCAGCAGCCACGGGGTTACTGGGGCCAACGTCCTGACTTTC.

The V call is TRBV10-3, the J call TRBJ2-3, with a weak D call TRBD1 (6 bases). V lost 5 bases to trimming and J lost 1 base, with 10 bases between them. Germline V gene sequence: CDR1 ENHRY, CDR2 SYGVKD. CDR3 length: 14 residues. In nucleotides, the CDR3 is TGTGCCATCAGTCAGGGGAAGGGCACAGATACGCAGTATTTT. Amino acids: CAISQGKGTDTQYF.

This chain's CDR3 is CSARELRGGQETQYF. The CDR3 DNA reads TGCAGTGCTAGAGAGTTGCGGGGGGGTCAAGAGACCCAGTACTTC. The chain joins TRBV20-1 to TRBJ2-5, with 9 bases that match TRBD2. CDR3 length equals 15 residues. Germline assignment: CDR1 DFQATT and CDR2 SNEGSKA (reference sequence). After removal of 0 bases from V and 2 bases from J, the junction contained 4 bases not matched to a gene.

This clonotype has more than one count but fewer than ten. The chain uses TRBV3-1 and TRBJ2-3, with D perhaps TRBD2 (8 bases). With 0 bases removed from V and 2 bases from J, the gap between germline ends came to 21 bases. Germline loops: CDR1 LGHDT, CDR2 YNNKEL (reference sequence). This CDR3 has 19 amino acids. In DNA form, the CDR3 reads TGTGCCAGCAGCCAAGAATTGGGCGGGGGGCAGGGGGACACAGATACGCAGTATTTT. Its translation is CASSQELGGGQGDTDTQYF.

The V and J genes are TRBV28 and TRBJ2-5; 8 nucleotides match TRBD2. Looked up from germline, CDR1 is MDHEN and CDR2 is SYDVKM. The CDR3 extends over 16 amino acids. The J segment lost 1 base and the V segment lost 3 bases, leaving 7 bases of the junction unmatched. The CDR3 sequence is CASSLAGGGSQETQYF. The CDR3 region has the DNA TGTGCCAGCAGTTTGGCGGGGGGTGGCTCCCAAGAGACCCAGTACTTC.

This clonotype showed up just a few times. V usage is TRBV7-8 and J usage is TRBJ2-5, with TRBD2 as a possible D gene (5 bases). The DNA end favors TRBJ2-7, so the J call may be wrong. The CDR3 sequence is 13 residues long. Germline assignment: CDR1 SGHVS and CDR2 FQNEAQ. CDR3 residues: CASSLGTSVEQYF. The DNA of the CDR3 is TGTGCCAGCAGCTTAGGAACTAGTGTCGAGCAGTACTTC.

CDR3 amino acids: CASSFESDNSPLHF. The CDR3 DNA is TGTGCCAGCAGTTTTGAATCGGATAATTCACCCCTCCACTTT. J is TRBJ1-6 and V is TRBV28; unclear D gene. CDR1 is MDHEN, CDR2 SYDVKM, per germline. The V and J ends lost 3 bases and 5 bases respectively, with 8 bases between them. The CDR3 length is 14 residues.

V and J are TRBV20-1 and TRBJ1-2; no clear D gene. The CDR3 extends over 13 amino acids. The V gene's germline CDR1 is DFQATT and CDR2 SNEGSKA (reference sequence). V dropped 1 base and J dropped 6 bases, with 12 bases sitting between them. The DNA of the CDR3 is TGCAGTGCTAGAGCCTATTGGATAGATGGCTACACCTTC. Amino acids: CSARAYWIDGYTF.